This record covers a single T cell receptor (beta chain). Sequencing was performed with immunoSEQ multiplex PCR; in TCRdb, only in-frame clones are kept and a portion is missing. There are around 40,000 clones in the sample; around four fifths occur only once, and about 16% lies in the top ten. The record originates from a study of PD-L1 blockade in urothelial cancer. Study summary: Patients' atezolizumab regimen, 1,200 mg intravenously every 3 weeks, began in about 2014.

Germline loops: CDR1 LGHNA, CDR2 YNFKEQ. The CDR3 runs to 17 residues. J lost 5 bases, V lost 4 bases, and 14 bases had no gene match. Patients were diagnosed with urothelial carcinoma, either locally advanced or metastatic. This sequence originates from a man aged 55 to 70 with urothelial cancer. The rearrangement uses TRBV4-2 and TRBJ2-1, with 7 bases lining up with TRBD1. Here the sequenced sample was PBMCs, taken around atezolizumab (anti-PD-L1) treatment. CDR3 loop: CASSRSLTGTSHNEQFF. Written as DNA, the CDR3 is TGTGCCAGCAGCCGATCCTTGACAGGGACCAGCCACAATGAGCAGTTCTTC.